The next 20 T cell receptor beta chains were all read from a single sample in a study of CD8 T cells in ankylosing spondylitis. TCRdb re-derived calls from the 5' RACE reads in MiXCR, one entry per CDR3 protein. The sample holds some 290,000 distinct CDR3 sequences; around 20% are singletons and the top ten take roughly 7.4%. What was sequenced was blood, either unsorted or a sorted T cell fraction (not recorded which). The receptors derive from a male donor with ankylosing spondylitis or in good health (not recorded which).

This clonotype was observed many times. The V and J genes are TRBV20-1 and TRBJ2-5, with 10 bases lining up with TRBD1. The CDR3 is 15 residues long. The V segment lost 6 bases and the J segment 0 bases; nucleotides outside the gene matches: 7. Germline CDR1 DFQATT, CDR2 SNEGSKA (reference sequence). The DNA of the CDR3 is TGCAGTGCCAACCCCGGGACAGGGGACCAAGAGACCCAGTACTTC. It encodes CSANPGTGDQETQYF.

This clonotype was seen more than once but under ten times. The chain has TRBV4-2 and TRBJ2-1, with TRBD2 as a possible D gene (7 bases). The CDR3 loop spans 18 amino acids. The V end was cut by 0 bases, the J end by 3 bases, with 18 bases between. Germline lookup yields CDR1 LGHNA and CDR2 YNFKEQ. The CDR3 region has the DNA TGTGCCAGCAGCCAAGATTGGGGGGGCGAGAAAAACTACAATGAGCAGTTCTTC. Its translation: CASSQDWGGEKNYNEQFF.

This clonotype was seen a handful of times. The J gene is TRBJ2-1, the V gene TRBV14, with 8 positions matching TRBD2. V was clipped by 7 bases and J by 5 bases; unmatched bases: 7. The CDR3 contains 14 residues. In germline, CDR1 is SGHDN, CDR2 FVKESK. The chain's CDR3 is CASKPGREDNEQFF. The CDR3 coding sequence is TGTGCCAGCAAGCCCGGGAGGGAAGACAATGAGCAGTTCTTC.

The V call is TRBV29-1, the J call TRBJ1-4, with D perhaps TRBD1 (5 bases). Germline lookup yields CDR1 SQVTM and CDR2 ANQGSEA. This CDR3 is built from 13 residues. The V end was cut by 6 bases, the J end by 3 bases, with 11 bases between. This CDR3 is CSVGGGSNEKLFF. CDR3 in DNA: TGCAGCGTCGGGGGAGGTTCTAATGAAAAACTGTTTTTT.

About this clonotype: One end of the junction varies from germline; a read error may be responsible. The rearrangement links TRBV7-7 to TRBJ1-1; no definite D call. The CDR3 has 13 amino acids. Germline V lookup: CDR1 SSHAT, CDR2 FNYEAQ (reference sequence). The CDR3 spells CASSRRMNTEAFF. The CDR3 coding sequence is TGTGCTAGCAGCCGACGGATGAACACTGAAGCTTTCTTT.

This clonotype was seen repeatedly, ten times or more. The rearrangement links TRBV29-1 to TRBJ1-1; D is undetermined. The CDR3 is made up of 14 amino acids. Trimming removed 5 bases at V and 4 bases at J, with 17 bases between. Germline V lookup: CDR1 SQVTM, CDR2 ANQGSEA. This CDR3 reads CSVKTLMMVTEAFF. The CDR3 DNA follows: TGCAGCGTTAAGACACTGATGATGGTCACTGAAGCTTTCTTT.

There are many counts of this clonotype. This CDR3 reads CSVLGTGQETQYF. The CDR3 DNA follows: TGCAGCGTTCTTGGGACAGGCCAAGAGACCCAGTACTTC. This chain connects TRBV29-1 to TRBJ2-5; TRBD1 matches at 8 bases. J gave up 1 base and V 5 bases, and 3 bases lay outside the gene matches. Germline CDR1 and CDR2: SQVTM and ANQGSEA. The CDR3 has 13 amino acids.

This clonotype turned up a few times. The rearrangement links TRBV29-1 to TRBJ2-7; 10 bases map to TRBD1. CDR1 is SQVTM and CDR2 is ANQGSEA in the germline V gene. This CDR3 region has 12 residues. Trimming at V came to 7 bases and at J to 6 bases, leaving 6 bases not matched to a gene. CDR3 loop: CSGTGGDGEQYV. The CDR3 coding sequence is TGCAGCGGGACAGGGGGAGATGGCGAGCAGTACGTC.

The V gene is TRBV20-1, the J gene TRBJ1-2; D uncertain. V was shortened by 5 bases and J by 7 bases, with 14 bases between the two germline ends. Germline V gives CDR1 DFQATT, CDR2 SNEGSKA (reference sequence). This CDR3 is 12 amino acids long. The chain's CDR3 is CSAGRPDGGYTF. DNA for the CDR3: TGCAGTGCTGGACGACCTGATGGTGGCTACACCTTC.

This clonotype was counted between two and nine times. V usage is TRBV28 and J usage is TRBJ2-2; D gene unclear. V shed 2 bases and J shed 7 bases, with 5 bases lying between them. Per germline, CDR1 MDHEN and CDR2 SYDVKM. The CDR3 runs 12 residues. This CDR3 reads CASSLGYGELFF. CDR3 nucleotide sequence: TGTGCCAGCAGTTTAGGGTACGGGGAGCTGTTTTTT.

The chain links TRBV6-5 to TRBJ2-5, with 9 bases identical to TRBD1. The CDR3 consists of 13 residues. V dropped 2 bases and J dropped 6; count of bases not matched to a gene: 1. Per germline, CDR1 MNHEY and CDR2 SVGAGI. CDR3 region: CASSYGTGQTQYF. CDR3 bases: TGTGCCAGCAGTTACGGGACAGGGCAGACCCAGTACTTC.

This clonotype was seen more than once but under ten times. The chain couples TRBV5-1 to TRBJ2-1; 10 bases line up with TRBD1. The V and J ends lost 0 bases and 7 bases, in that order; junction bases with no gene match: 4. Germline CDR1 is SGHRS and CDR2 is YFSETQ. This CDR3 spans 15 amino acids. The CDR3 DNA reads TGCGCCAGCAGCTTGGCTGGGACAGGGGTAAATGAGCAGTTCTTC. This gives the protein CASSLAGTGVNEQFF.

This clonotype turned up a few times. The V and J genes are TRBV29-1 and TRBJ1-1; D is unclear. Trimming took 4 bases from V and 4 from J, leaving 10 bases between them. Germline values: CDR1 SQVTM, CDR2 ANQGSEA. The length of the CDR3 is 12 residues. The CDR3 loop is CSVVLVGTEAFF. CDR3 bases: TGCAGCGTTGTCCTGGTGGGCACTGAAGCTTTCTTT.

The chain carries TRBV20-1 and TRBJ2-7, with D perhaps TRBD1 (6 bases). In germline, CDR1 is DFQATT, CDR2 SNEGSKA (reference sequence). The CDR3 runs to 15 residues. The germline V and J ends were trimmed by 0 bases and 0 bases, with 12 bases remaining between them. CDR3 DNA: TGCAGTGCTAGAGATCGATCCAGGGGCTCCTACGAGCAGTACGTC. The encoded protein is CSARDRSRGSYEQYV.

In this sample, this clonotype turned up a few times. The chain links TRBV10-3 to TRBJ2-2; D is unresolved. Trimming cost V 4 bases and J 6 bases, with 12 bases left between them. Per the germline V gene, CDR1 is ENHRY and CDR2 is SYGVKD. The length of the CDR3 is 14 residues. CDR3 nucleotide sequence: TGTGCCATCAGTGTAGGCCTTAATGCCGGGGAGCTGTTTTTT. It translates to CAISVGLNAGELFF.

The count of this clonotype is one. This sequence joins TRBV20-1 and TRBJ2-5; no clear D. The CDR3 length is 12 residues. V gave up 4 bases and J gave up 2 bases, with 8 bases separating them. CDR1 and CDR2 (germline): DFQATT, SNEGSKA (reference sequence). Written as DNA, the CDR3 is TGCAGTGCTATTCCCGGGCAAGAGACCCAGTACTTC. Translated, it gives CSAIPGQETQYF.

This clonotype showed up just a few times. The rearrangement links TRBV12-3 or TRBV12-4 to TRBJ1-6; tentatively, D is TRBD1 (6 bases). The V and J ends lost 6 bases and 5 bases respectively, with 11 bases between them. This CDR3 is built from 14 residues. CDR3 residues: CASSPTGNNSPLHF. CDR3 nucleotides: TGTGCCAGCAGCCCAACAGGGAATAATTCACCCCTCCACTTT.

Note on this clonotype: A much larger clone is a single base away; this may be a read error. The CDR3 reads CASSLITLRNTEAFF. DNA for the CDR3: TGTGCCAGCAGCCTTATTACGTTACGGAACACTGAAGCTTTCTTT. The V and J genes are TRBV11-2 and TRBJ1-1; D not resolved. CDR1 SGHAT and CDR2 FQNNGV come from the germline V gene. The CDR3 sequence is 15 residues long. Trimming cost V 5 bases and J 1 base, with 14 bases left between them.

This clonotype was counted a single time. A much larger clone lies one base from this, so it may be a read error. The rearrangement joins TRBV3-1 to TRBJ1-1; 10 bases align to TRBD1. Germline-derived CDR1 and CDR2 are LGHDT and YNNKEL (reference sequence). CDR3 length: 14 residues. The CDR3 region has the DNA TGTGCCGGCAGCCAAGAGACAGGGGGCTTTGAAGCTTTCTTT. Protein: CAGSQETGGFEAFF. Based on the CDR3 plus reference TRBV3-1 and TRBJ1-1, the full variable domain is DTAVSQTPKYLVTQMGNDKSIKCEQNLGHDTMYWYKQDSKKFLKIMFSYNNKELIINETVPNRFSPKSPDKAHLNLHINSLELGDSAVYFCAGSQETGGFEAFFGQGTRLTVV.

CDR3 in amino acids: CASLQGARGTEAFF. The CDR3 bases are TGTGCCAGCTTACAGGGGGCGCGGGGCACTGAAGCTTTCTTT. The genes are TRBV6-1 and TRBJ1-1; TRBD1 matches 9 bases. Germline values: CDR1 MNHNS, CDR2 SASEGT. Germline trimming cut 8 bases from V and 4 bases from J; bases unmatched to any gene: 8. CDR3 length equals 14 residues.